The 21 T cell receptor beta chains below were found in one sample sequenced in a study of T-cell reconstitution after alpha-beta-depleted transplantation in children. Unique molecular identifiers were incorporated during preparation of the TCRbeta library. TCRdb reanalysed the PCR reads using MiXCR and keeps one entry per CDR3 protein. The sample includes about 400,000 distinct CDR3 sequences, roughly 15% of them seen just once. Sequencing used PBMCs, mostly from graft donor cells, obtained 360 days after TCRalphabeta/CD19-depleted stem cell transplant. These receptors were obtained from a boy in the first two years of life who had a stem cell transplant for Wiskott-Aldrich syndrome, so the T cells may come from the graft donor.

There are many counts of this clonotype. The genes are TRBV2 and TRBJ2-3; D unclear. The CDR3 has 11 amino acids. V lost 7 bases, J lost 10 bases, and 12 bases lay in between. Germline CDR1 is SNHLY and CDR2 is FYNNEI. CDR3 nucleotides: TGTGCCAGCAAGGTTGAGGTTCCGCAGTATTTT. It translates to CASKVEVPQYF.

This clonotype was picked up many times. This chain connects TRBV6-6 to TRBJ1-1; no clear D. V was trimmed by 4 bases and J by 4 bases, leaving 7 bases between them. The germline CDR1 and CDR2 sequences are MNHNY and SVGAGI (reference sequence). The CDR3 runs to 12 residues. The CDR3 here is CASSSQITEAFF. The CDR3 DNA sequence: TGTGCCAGCAGTTCACAGATCACTGAAGCTTTCTTT.

The CDR3, as DNA: TGTGCCAGCAAGCAAAGGGCTAGCGGGAGAGGATTGGGCACAGATACGCAGTATTTT. Its translation: CASKQRASGRGLGTDTQYF. V is TRBV12-3 or TRBV12-4 and J is TRBJ2-3; 10 bases agree with TRBD2. Unmatched junction bases numbered 17, after V lost 7 bases and J lost 1 base. The CDR3 runs to 19 residues.

This clonotype occurred many times. V and J are TRBV4-1 and TRBJ2-1, with D hard to call. Germline assignment: CDR1 MGHRA and CDR2 YSYEKL. Trimming stripped 1 base from V and 7 bases from J, with 5 bases between. The CDR3 spans 12 residues. The CDR3 DNA follows: TGCGCCAGCAGCCAAGCGGGTAATGAGCAGTTCTTC. It encodes CASSQAGNEQFF.

CDR3 nucleotides: TGTGCCAGCAGTTTAAGGGGGGCGGGCGAGCAGTACTTC. This encodes CASSLRGAGEQYF. The rearrangement uses TRBV12-3 or TRBV12-4 and TRBJ2-7, with D perhaps matching TRBD1 or TRBD2 (6 bases each). There are 13 residues in the CDR3. The V and J ends lost 2 bases and 6 bases respectively, with 11 bases between them.

The table lists this clonotype with a few counts. The V and J genes are TRBV29-1 and TRBJ2-5; D might be TRBD1 (6 bases). The CDR3 contains 12 residues. Per germline, CDR1 SQVTM and CDR2 ANQGSEA. Trimming pared 4 bases from V and 2 bases from J, leaving 8 bases between. This CDR3 is CSVGGPQETQYF. DNA for the CDR3: TGCAGCGTTGGGGGGCCACAAGAGACCCAGTACTTC.

A few counts support this clonotype. V usage is TRBV13 and J usage is TRBJ2-7; D might be TRBD1 (6 bases). Trimming took 0 bases from V and 1 from J, leaving 13 bases between them. The CDR3 sequence is 16 residues long. Germline V lookup: CDR1 PRHDT, CDR2 FYEKMQ (reference sequence). CDR3 in amino acids: CASSLGHRELSYEQYF. The DNA of the CDR3 is TGTGCCAGCAGCTTAGGCCACAGGGAGCTTTCCTACGAGCAGTACTTC.

V usage is TRBV2 and J usage is TRBJ2-3, with 12 bases identical to TRBD2. This CDR3 is built from 20 residues. J gave up 4 bases and V 7 bases, and 21 bases lay outside the gene matches. The germline V gene has CDR1 SNHLY and CDR2 FYNNEI. The CDR3 loop is CASTPVGASGRARGADTQYF. The DNA for the CDR3 is TGTGCCAGCACCCCCGTCGGGGCTAGCGGGAGGGCCCGGGGCGCAGATACGCAGTATTTT.

This clonotype has only a few counts. The chain employs TRBV30 and TRBJ2-7, with a possible D match to TRBD1 (5 bases). The germline CDR1 and CDR2 sequences are GTSNPN and SVGIG (reference sequence). The V gene lost 1 base and the J gene lost 2 bases, with 15 bases spanning the gap. The CDR3 contains 15 residues. Written as DNA, the CDR3 is TGTGCCTGGAGTGCGGCAGGGAAAGGGCCCTACGAGCAGTACTTC. Translating gives CAWSAAGKGPYEQYF.

This clonotype has ten or more counts. The chain employs TRBV5-6 and TRBJ2-1; tentatively, D is TRBD2 (6 bases). The CDR3 sequence is 14 residues long. In germline, CDR1 is SGHDT, CDR2 YYEEEE. V gave up 0 bases and J gave up 6 bases, with 10 bases separating them. The CDR3 loop is CASSLVGRANEQFF. In DNA form, the CDR3 reads TGTGCCAGCAGCTTGGTCGGGAGAGCCAATGAGCAGTTCTTC.

This chain uses TRBV5-1 with TRBJ2-2; unclear D gene. CDR1 SGHRS and CDR2 YFSETQ come from the germline V gene. Trimming removed 1 base from V and 0 bases from J, with 10 bases in between. The CDR3 runs 16 residues. The CDR3 sequence: CASSLMHSANTGELFF. CDR3 bases: TGCGCCAGCAGCTTGATGCACTCGGCGAACACCGGGGAGCTGTTTTTT.

The V and J genes are TRBV20-1 and TRBJ2-7; 12 positions agree with TRBD2. CDR1 DFQATT and CDR2 SNEGSKA come from the germline V gene (reference sequence). V was clipped by 1 base and J by 5 bases; unmatched bases: 9. The CDR3 runs 16 residues. CDR3 residues: CSARVASGGARDEQYF. The CDR3 coding sequence is TGCAGTGCTAGAGTTGCTAGCGGGGGGGCCAGGGACGAGCAGTACTTC.

The gene calls are TRBV5-1 and TRBJ2-7; no firm D call. The CDR3 has 13 residues. Trimming removed 1 base at V and 3 bases at J, with 8 bases between. CDR1 is SGHRS and CDR2 is YFSETQ in the germline V gene. The CDR3 is CASSLIPFYEQYF. Written as DNA, the CDR3 is TGCGCCAGCAGCTTGATTCCCTTCTACGAGCAGTACTTC.

This clonotype was counted only a few times. The genes are TRBV12-3 or TRBV12-4 and TRBJ2-7, with unresolved D. V lost 5 bases and J lost 2, with 16 bases in between. The CDR3 has 15 amino acids. CDR3 bases: TGTGCCAGCAGTCCTGGGGTGACGGCCCCCTACGAGCAGTACTTC. It yields the protein CASSPGVTAPYEQYF.

This clonotype appeared a single time. V and J are TRBV11-2 and TRBJ2-5, with D perhaps being TRBD1 or TRBD2 (5 bases each). Per the germline V gene, CDR1 is SGHAT and CDR2 is FQNNGV. This CDR3 region has 15 residues. V gave up 6 bases and J gave up 1 base, with 15 bases separating them. CDR3 bases: TGTGCCAGCAGTTGGGGGATCGGGGTCCAAGAGACCCAGTACTTC. Translating it yields CASSWGIGVQETQYF.

This clonotype occurred a few times. This rearrangement joins TRBV29-1 to TRBJ2-3; 8 nucleotides line up with TRBD2. With 2 bases clipped from V and 7 bases from J, the junction kept 5 bases outside the gene matches. The CDR3 is 13 residues long. CDR1 is SQVTM, CDR2 ANQGSEA, per germline. The CDR3 loop reads CSVEPSGSNTQYF. DNA of the CDR3: TGCAGCGTTGAACCCAGCGGGAGTAATACGCAGTATTTT.

The chain uses TRBV20-1 and TRBJ2-3; D gene ambiguous. This CDR3 spans 12 amino acids. Between the trimmed V and J ends, which lost 5 bases and 0 bases, there was a span of 6 bases. Germline CDR1 DFQATT, CDR2 SNEGSKA (reference sequence). In nucleotides, the CDR3 is TGCAGTGCTTCGACTAGCACAGATACGCAGTATTTT. Translation: CSASTSTDTQYF.

The rearrangement links TRBV7-2 to TRBJ1-2; TRBD1 matches at 8 bases. The CDR3 extends over 17 amino acids. Trimming removed 3 bases from V and 4 bases from J; junction bases left unmatched: 13. Germline loops: CDR1 SGHTA, CDR2 FQGNSA. CDR3 coding DNA: TGTGCCAGCAGCTTGTTAAGGACAGGGCGGACCTCCTATGGCTACACCTTC. Protein: CASSLLRTGRTSYGYTF.

The chain combines TRBV20-1 with TRBJ2-1; D is tentatively TRBD1 or TRBD2 (6 bases each). Germline CDR1 is DFQATT and CDR2 is SNEGSKA (reference sequence). V lost 0 bases and J lost 10, with 10 bases in between. The CDR3 sequence is 12 residues long. CDR3 in amino acids: CSAREGGGEQFF. The CDR3 coding sequence is TGCAGTGCTAGAGAGGGGGGCGGGGAGCAGTTCTTC.

The rearrangement links TRBV12-3 or TRBV12-4 to TRBJ2-7; 9 bases agree with TRBD1. The CDR3 loop spans 19 amino acids. With 0 bases clipped from V and 4 bases from J, the junction kept 16 bases outside the gene matches. CDR3 sequence: CASSLAVGQGLGDEYEQYF. Here the CDR3 DNA reads TGTGCCAGCAGTTTAGCGGTGGGACAGGGCCTAGGGGATGAATACGAGCAGTACTTC.

This clonotype was recorded a few times. The chain employs TRBV27 and TRBJ2-2; 7 bases match TRBD1. CDR1 is MNHEY, CDR2 SMNVEV, per germline (reference sequence). The CDR3 sequence is 18 residues long. Unmatched junction bases numbered 13, after V lost 2 bases and J lost 4 bases. The CDR3 sequence is CASSLRGRWTGPTGELFF. The CDR3 DNA is TGTGCCAGCAGTTTAAGGGGTCGTTGGACAGGCCCCACCGGGGAGCTGTTTTTT.